Listed below are T cell receptor beta chains from one sample, sequenced in a study of long-term antiretroviral therapy in people with HIV. Here immunoSEQ multiplex PCR was the method, and the copy in TCRdb shows in-frame clones only, minus some. The sample has under 45,000 clones, 80% seen once. The sample was unsorted PBMCs, taken 3.4 years after starting antiretroviral therapy. These receptors were taken from a man aged 25 to 40 with HIV. CDR3s include the opening cysteine and the closing phenylalanine or tryptophan. D genes are given only for firm matches. Size tells how often a clone was seen (once, few, many) or the class of an expanded clone, and some rows leave it out.

J gene	V gene	D gene	clone size	CDR3 DNA	CDR3 protein
TRBJ2-7	TRBV13	NA	NA	TGTGCCAGCAGCCCACTGGTGATCGGGCTCTCCTACGAGCAGTACTTC	CASSPLVIGLSYEQYF
TRBJ2-7	TRBV6-5	TRBD1	NA	TGTGCCAGCAGTTACTCGACAGGGGGCGAGGGTGAGCAGTACTTC	CASSYSTGGEGEQYF
TRBJ2-3	TRBV7-2	NA	NA	TGTGCCAGCAGCTTGTACGACAGAAGCACAGATACGCAGTATTTT	CASSLYDRSTDTQYF
TRBJ2-1	TRBV18	NA	NA	TGTGCCAGCTCACCACCCCATTCCCCGCTCAATGAGCAGTTCTTC	CASSPPHSPLNEQFF
TRBJ1-1	TRBV4-3	NA	NA	TGCGCCAGCAGCCAAGAAAGGGGGGGGAACACTGAAGCTTTCTTT	CASSQERGGNTEAFF
TRBJ2-3	TRBV12-5	NA	NA	TGTGCTAGTGCCACTGGGGGGGCCGCCACAGATACGCAGTATTTT	CASATGGAATDTQYF
TRBJ2-1	TRBV7-8	NA	NA	TGTGCCAGCAGCTCCGACACCCCCGCGTACAATGAGCAGTTCTTC	CASSSDTPAYNEQFF
TRBJ2-7	TRBV2	NA	NA	TGTGCCAGCAGTGCCTCGGGGGCAGGGAGGCCCCACGACGAGCAGTACTTC	CASSASGAGRPHDEQYF
TRBJ2-6	TRBV28	NA	NA	TGTGCCAGCAGCATCGGGGGAACTGGGGCCAACGTCCTGACTTTC	CASSIGGTGANVLTF
TRBJ1-5	TRBV19	NA	NA	TGTGCCAGTAGTATGGCTCCCAGGGGAAGCAATCAGCCCCAGCATTTT	CASSMAPRGSNQPQHF
TRBJ1-1	TRBV5-6	NA	NA	TGTGCCAGCAGCTTTGGTGCCACTGAAGCTTTCTTT	CASSFGATEAFF
TRBJ1-1	TRBV6-5	NA	NA	TGTGCCAGCAGTTCGTCCCCTAGTGGGACTGAAGCTTTCTTT	CASSSSPSGTEAFF
TRBJ2-3	TRBV10-2	NA	NA	TGCGCCAGCAAGGAGATTGCTAGCACAGATACGCAGTATTTT	CASKEIASTDTQYF
TRBJ2-7	TRBV28	TRBD2	NA	TGTGCCAGCAGCCTCAGCGGGAGCTCCTACGAGCAGTACTTC	CASSLSGSSYEQYF
TRBJ1-2	TRBV5-6	TRBD1	NA	TGTGCCAGCAGTCCGGACAGGGCGAGTGGCTACACCTTC	CASSPDRASGYTF
TRBJ2-5	TRBV7-9	NA	NA	TGTGCCAGCAGCAACGCCCTGGAAGAGACCCAGTACTTC	CASSNALEETQYF
TRBJ2-5	TRBV5-1	TRBD2	NA	TGCGCCAGCAGCTCCGGACTAGCGGGACTCCAAGAGACCCAGTACTTC	CASSSGLAGLQETQYF
TRBJ1-2	TRBV7-2	TRBD1	NA	TGTGCCAGCAGCTTCAGGCAGGGGGACTATGGCTACACCTTC	CASSFRQGDYGYTF
TRBJ2-3	TRBV4-3	NA	NA	TGCGCCAGCAGCCAAGATCTACTTCCTTCGGAAGATACGCAGTATTTT	CASSQDLLPSEDTQYF
TRBJ2-3	TRBV18	NA	once	TGTGCCAGCTCACCAACCACAGATACGCAGTATTTT	CASSPTTDTQYF
TRBJ2-1	TRBV5-1	NA	once	TGCGCCAGCAGCTTGGAGGCCAGCAGGAGCTCCTACAATGAGCAGTTCTTC	CASSLEASRSSYNEQFF
TRBJ2-3	TRBV5-1	TRBD2	once	TGCGCCAGCAGCTCTTATTGGACTAGCGGGACCACAGATACGCAGTATTTT	CASSSYWTSGTTDTQYF
TRBJ2-7	TRBV28	NA	few	TGTGCCAGCAGCCTCGGGAGCCTAAGCCACGAGCAGTACTTC	CASSLGSLSHEQYF
TRBJ2-7	TRBV25-1	TRBD1	NA	TGTGCCAGCAGTCCCTGGGACAGGGATTACGAGCAGTACTTC	CASSPWDRDYEQYF
TRBJ2-1	TRBV7-2	TRBD2	NA	TGTGCCAGCAGATACCCGGGACTAGCCTATGGTGAGCAGTTCTTC	CASRYPGLAYGEQFF
TRBJ2-1	TRBV5-1	NA	NA	TGCGCCAGCAGCCCCCGGGACTTATCGAATGAGCAGTTCTTC	CASSPRDLSNEQFF
TRBJ1-2	TRBV6-5	NA	NA	TGTGCCAGCAGTTACTCGACAGGAATTAACTATGGCTACACCTTC	CASSYSTGINYGYTF
TRBJ1-3	TRBV7-2	TRBD1	NA	TGTGCCAGCAGCGCCTCCGGGACAGCCGGAAACACCATATATTTT	CASSASGTAGNTIYF
TRBJ2-7	TRBV6-5	NA	few	TGTGCCAGCAGTTACTCATGGGCGGAGTACTACGAGCAGTACTTC	CASSYSWAEYYEQYF
TRBJ2-7	TRBV19	NA	NA	TGTGCCAGTAAGCCCTCCCAGGGGTCCTACGAGCAGTACTTC	CASKPSQGSYEQYF
TRBJ2-2	TRBV5-6	NA	NA	TGTGCCAGCAGCAGGTTGGGGCCAACCGGGGAGCTGTTTTTT	CASSRLGPTGELFF
TRBJ2-3	TRBV4-3	TRBD2	NA	TGCGCCAGCAGCTTCCTGCTCGGACTAGCGGGCCAAGATACGCAGTATTTT	CASSFLLGLAGQDTQYF
TRBJ2-5	TRBV15	NA	NA	TGTGCCACCAGCAGAGTTATGGGGGAAGAGACCCAGTACTTC	CATSRVMGEETQYF
TRBJ2-1	TRBV19	NA	NA	TGTGCCAGTAGCGACAGCCCGAGCTCCTACAATGAGCAGTTCTTC	CASSDSPSSYNEQFF
TRBJ2-7	TRBV7-2	NA	NA	TGTGCCAGCAGCCCCTCTCCCGGCAGATACGAGCAGTACTTC	CASSPSPGRYEQYF
TRBJ2-5	TRBV5-1	NA	NA	TGCGCCAGCAGCTTGGCCACTTGGGGAAGGGGAGAGACCCAGTACTTC	CASSLATWGRGETQYF
TRBJ2-2	TRBV27	TRBD2	NA	TGTGCCAGCACCCAAGGCGCGGGAGCGAACACCGGGGAGCTGTTTTTT	CASTQGAGANTGELFF
TRBJ2-2	TRBV18	NA	NA	TGTGCCAGCTCACTACAGGGTTCCGGGGACCTGTTTTTT	CASSLQGSGDLFF
TRBJ2-2	TRBV4-1	NA	once	TGCGCCAGCAGCCAAGTCCGGGAAGGGGACCTGTTTTTT	CASSQVREGDLFF
TRBJ1-1	TRBV30	NA	NA	TGTGCCTGGAGTGTACCCAACCTTGAAGCTTTCTTT	CAWSVPNLEAFF
TRBJ2-7	TRBV27	NA	NA	TGTGCCAGCAGTCGGCCCGGGTACGAGCAGTACTTC	CASSRPGYEQYF
TRBJ1-1	TRBV28	NA	few	TGTGCCAGCAGTCCGGGGGCAACGTCGACTTTCTTT	CASSPGATSTFF
TRBJ2-5	TRBV2	NA	NA	TGTGCCAGCAGTCCCCAAGAGACCCAGTACTTC	CASSPQETQYF
TRBJ1-5	TRBV7-6	NA	few	TGTGCCAGCAGCCACCAAGATCAGCCCCAGCATTTT	CASSHQDQPQHF
TRBJ2-1	TRBV18	TRBD1	NA	TGTGCCAGCTCACTGCTCGGACAGGCCTACAATGAGCAGTTCTTC	CASSLLGQAYNEQFF
TRBJ1-1	TRBV28	NA	NA	TGTGCCAGCAGTCAATTCGCTTTGGCTTTCTTT	CASSQFALAFF
TRBJ2-3	TRBV5-5	NA	NA	TGTGCCAGCAGCTTAAACAGGGAACTACGCACAGATACGCAGTATTTT	CASSLNRELRTDTQYF
TRBJ2-3	TRBV4-1	TRBD1	once	TGCGCCAGCAGCCAAGGACAGGGGGGCACAGATACGCAGTATTTT	CASSQGQGGTDTQYF
TRBJ1-1	TRBV6-6	NA	NA	TGTGCCAGCAGTTACGGGGGGCTGAACACTGAAGCTTTCTTT	CASSYGGLNTEAFF
TRBJ2-7	TRBV27	TRBD1	NA	TGTGCCAGCAGTACCGGACAGGGTAGTGGATACGAGCAGTACTTC	CASSTGQGSGYEQYF
TRBJ1-5	TRBV10-3	NA	once	TGTGCCATCAGCCTACAAGAAGGCCAGCCCCAGCATTTT	CAISLQEGQPQHF
TRBJ2-7	TRBV19	NA	few	TGTGCCAGTAGTATGAAGCGCGCCCCTGGATACGAGCAGTACTTC	CASSMKRAPGYEQYF
TRBJ1-4	TRBV11-2	NA	NA	TGTGCCAGCAGCTTAGATCGCGGCCGAAAACTGTTTTTT	CASSLDRGRKLFF